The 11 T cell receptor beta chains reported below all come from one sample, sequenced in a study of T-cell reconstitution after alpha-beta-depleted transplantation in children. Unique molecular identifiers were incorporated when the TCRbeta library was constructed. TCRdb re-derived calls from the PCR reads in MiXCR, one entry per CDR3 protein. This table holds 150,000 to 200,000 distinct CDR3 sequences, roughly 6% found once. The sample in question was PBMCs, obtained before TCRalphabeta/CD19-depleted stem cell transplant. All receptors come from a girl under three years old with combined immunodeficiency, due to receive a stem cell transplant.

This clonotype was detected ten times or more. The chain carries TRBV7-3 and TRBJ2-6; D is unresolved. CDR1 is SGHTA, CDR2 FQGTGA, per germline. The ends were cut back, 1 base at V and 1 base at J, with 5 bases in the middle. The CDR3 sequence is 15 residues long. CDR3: CASSLSSSGANVLTF. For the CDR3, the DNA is TGTGCCAGCAGCTTAAGTTCTTCTGGGGCCAACGTCCTGACTTTC.

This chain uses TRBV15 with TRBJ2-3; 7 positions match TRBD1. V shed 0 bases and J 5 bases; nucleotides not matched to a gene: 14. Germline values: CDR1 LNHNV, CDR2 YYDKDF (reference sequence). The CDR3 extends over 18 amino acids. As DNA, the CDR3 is TGTGCCACCAGCAGAGATGGGGAGACAGGGTTTCAGAAAGATACGCAGTATTTT. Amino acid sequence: CATSRDGETGFQKDTQYF. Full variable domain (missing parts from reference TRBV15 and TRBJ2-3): DAMVIQNPRYQVTQFGKPVTLSCSQTLNHNVMYWYQQKSSQAPKLLFHYYDKDFNNEADTPDNFQSRRPNTSFCFLDIRSPGLGDTAMYLCATSRDGETGFQKDTQYFGPGTRLTVL.

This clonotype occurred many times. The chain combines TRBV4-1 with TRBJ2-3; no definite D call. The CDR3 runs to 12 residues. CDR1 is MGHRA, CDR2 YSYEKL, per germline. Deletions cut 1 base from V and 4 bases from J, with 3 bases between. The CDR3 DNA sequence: TGCGCCAGCAGCCAAGTCTCAGATACGCAGTATTTT. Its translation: CASSQVSDTQYF.

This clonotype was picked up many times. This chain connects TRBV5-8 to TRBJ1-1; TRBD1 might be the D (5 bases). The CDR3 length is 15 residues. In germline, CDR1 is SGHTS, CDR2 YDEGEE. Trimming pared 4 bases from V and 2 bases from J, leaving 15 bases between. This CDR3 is CASSLLTVPNTEAFF. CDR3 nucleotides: TGTGCCAGCAGCCTTTTGACAGTACCTAACACTGAAGCTTTCTTT. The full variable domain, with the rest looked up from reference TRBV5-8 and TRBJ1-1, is EAGVTQSPTHLIKTRGQQATLRCSPISGHTSVYWYQQALGLGLQFLLWYDEGEERNRGNFPPRFSGRQFPNYSSELNVNALELEDSALYLCASSLLTVPNTEAFFGQGTRLTVV.

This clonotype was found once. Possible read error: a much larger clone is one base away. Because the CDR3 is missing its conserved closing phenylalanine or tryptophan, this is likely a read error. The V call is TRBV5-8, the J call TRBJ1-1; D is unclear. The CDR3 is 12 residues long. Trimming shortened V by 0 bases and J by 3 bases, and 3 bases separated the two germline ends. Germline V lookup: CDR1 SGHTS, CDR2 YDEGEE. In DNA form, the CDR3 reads TGTGCCAGCAGCTTGGGGTACACTGAAGCTTTCTCT. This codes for CASSLGYTEAFS.

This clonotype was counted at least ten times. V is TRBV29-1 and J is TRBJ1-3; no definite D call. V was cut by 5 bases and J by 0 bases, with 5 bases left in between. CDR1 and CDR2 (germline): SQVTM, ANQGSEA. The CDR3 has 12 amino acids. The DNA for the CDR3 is TGCAGCGTTAGGACCTCTGGAAACACCATATATTTT. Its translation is CSVRTSGNTIYF.

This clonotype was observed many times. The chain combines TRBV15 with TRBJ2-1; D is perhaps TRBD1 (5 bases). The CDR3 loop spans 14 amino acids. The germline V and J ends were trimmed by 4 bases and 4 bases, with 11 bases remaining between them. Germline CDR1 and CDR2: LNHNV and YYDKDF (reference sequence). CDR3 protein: CATSTGHLYNEQFF. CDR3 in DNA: TGTGCCACCAGCACCGGACACCTTTACAATGAGCAGTTCTTC.

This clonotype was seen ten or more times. CDR3 bases: TGTGCCAGCAGTAGGGGACAATCCTATGGCTACACCTTC. Translating gives CASSRGQSYGYTF. The chain uses TRBV6-6 and TRBJ1-2, with D possibly being TRBD1 (6 bases). The CDR3 loop spans 13 amino acids. The V and J ends lost 5 bases and 4 bases respectively, with 11 bases between them. Germline V gene sequence: CDR1 MNHNY, CDR2 SVGAGI (reference sequence).

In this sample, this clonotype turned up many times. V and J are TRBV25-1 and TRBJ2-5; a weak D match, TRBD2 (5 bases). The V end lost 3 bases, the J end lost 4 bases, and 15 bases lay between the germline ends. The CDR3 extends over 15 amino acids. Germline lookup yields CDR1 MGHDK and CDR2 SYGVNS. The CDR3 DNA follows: TGTGCCAGCAGTGATCTGGGGAGAGGAGCAGAGACCCAGTACTTC. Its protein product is CASSDLGRGAETQYF.

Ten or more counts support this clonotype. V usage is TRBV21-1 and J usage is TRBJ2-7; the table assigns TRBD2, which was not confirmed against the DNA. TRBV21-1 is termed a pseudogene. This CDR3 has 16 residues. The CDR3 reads CASSKDFLAGDYEQYF. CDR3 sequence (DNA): TGTGCCAGCAGCAAAGACTTCCTAGCGGGAGATTACGAGCAGTACTTC.

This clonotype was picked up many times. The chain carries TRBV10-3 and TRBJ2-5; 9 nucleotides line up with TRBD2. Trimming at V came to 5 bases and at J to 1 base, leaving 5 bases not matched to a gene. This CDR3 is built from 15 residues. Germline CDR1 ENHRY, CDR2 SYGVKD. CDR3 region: CAISQAGLAQETQYF. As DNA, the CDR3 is TGTGCCATCAGTCAGGCGGGACTAGCCCAAGAGACCCAGTACTTC.